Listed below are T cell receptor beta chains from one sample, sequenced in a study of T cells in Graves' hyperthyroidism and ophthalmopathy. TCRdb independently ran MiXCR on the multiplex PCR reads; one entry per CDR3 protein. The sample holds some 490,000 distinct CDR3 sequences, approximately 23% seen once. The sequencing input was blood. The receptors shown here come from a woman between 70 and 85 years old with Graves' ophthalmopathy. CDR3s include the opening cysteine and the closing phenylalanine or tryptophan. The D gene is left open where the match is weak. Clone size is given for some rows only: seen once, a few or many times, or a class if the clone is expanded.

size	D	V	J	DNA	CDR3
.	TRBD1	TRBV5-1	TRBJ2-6	TGCGCCAGCAGCTTGGCCTCATCGGGACAGGGTAACTCTGGGGCCAACGTCCTGACTTTC	CASSLASSGQGNSGANVLTF
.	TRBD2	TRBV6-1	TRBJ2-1	TGTGCCAGCAGCTTACGGCTAGCGGGAGCTGGTGAGCAGTTCTTC	CASSLRLAGAGEQFF
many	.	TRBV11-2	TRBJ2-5	TGTGCCAGCAGCTGGGGGCGACAGGAGACCCAGTACTTC	CASSWGRQETQYF
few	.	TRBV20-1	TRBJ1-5	TGCAGTGCTGGGGGTAAAGTCGATCAGCCCCAGCATTTT	CSAGGKVDQPQHF
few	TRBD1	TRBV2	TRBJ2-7	TGTGCCAGCAGTGAAGCGAGGACAGGGGGGAACGAGCAGTACTTC	CASSEARTGGNEQYF
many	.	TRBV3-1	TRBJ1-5	TGTGCCAGCAGCCAAGCCCGAGGGAGGCAGCCCCAGCATTTT	CASSQARGRQPQHF
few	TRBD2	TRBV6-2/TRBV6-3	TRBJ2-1	TGTGCCAGCAGTCGTCTCCCGGGACTAGCGTCCTACAATGAGCAGTTCTTC	CASSRLPGLASYNEQFF
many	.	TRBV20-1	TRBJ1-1	TGCAGTGCTAGAGTATTGGCAAATGAAGCTTTCTTT	CSARVLANEAFF
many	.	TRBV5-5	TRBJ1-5	TGTGCCAGCAGCTTGAGTCTTCAGGTCCCTCAGCCCCAGCATTTT	CASSLSLQVPQPQHF
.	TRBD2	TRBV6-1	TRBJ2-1	TGTGCCAGCAGGTCCCGACTAGCGGGAGGGGCCTACAATGAGCAGTTCTTC	CASRSRLAGGAYNEQFF
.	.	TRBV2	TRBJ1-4	TGTGCCAGCAGTGTCGTCGAAAAACTGTTTTTT	CASSVVEKLFF
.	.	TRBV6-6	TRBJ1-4	TGTGCCAGCAGTTACCAGGGACGGGTTAATGAAAAACTGTTTTTT	CASSYQGRVNEKLFF
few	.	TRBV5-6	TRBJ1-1	TGTGCCAGCAGCTTCCCATACACTACCGAAGCTTTCTTT	CASSFPYTTEAFF
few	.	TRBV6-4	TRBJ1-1	TGTGCCAGCAGTGACCCGGCGGGTCGAGACGGGAACACTGAAGCTTTCTTT	CASSDPAGRDGNTEAFF
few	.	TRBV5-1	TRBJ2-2	TGCGCCAGCAGCCCAGACCCAAACACCGGGGAGCTGTTTTTT	CASSPDPNTGELFF
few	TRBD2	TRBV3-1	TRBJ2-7	TGTGCCAGCAGCCAAGACGGACTAGCGATATACGAGCAGTACTTC	CASSQDGLAIYEQYF
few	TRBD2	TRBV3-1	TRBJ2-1	TGTGCCAGCAGTTCCCTAGCGGGAGGTAATGAGCAGTTCTTC	CASSSLAGGNEQFF
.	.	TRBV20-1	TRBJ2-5	TGCAGTGCTTTGACCGGGACTGGACAAGAGACCCAGTACTTC	CSALTGTGQETQYF
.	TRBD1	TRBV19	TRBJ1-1	TGTGCCAGTAGTCCCGGGACAGGGGGCTTGGGCACTGAAGCTTTCTTT	CASSPGTGGLGTEAFF
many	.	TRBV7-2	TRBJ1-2	TGTGCCAGCGTTACAGGATACTATGGCTACACCTTC	CASVTGYYGYTF
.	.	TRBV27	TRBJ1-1	TGTGCCAGCAGTTCAGGGAAGAGAGGCACTGAAGCTTTCTTT	CASSSGKRGTEAFF
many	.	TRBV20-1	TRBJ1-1	TGCAGTGCTAGGGACAGCACTGAAGCTTTCTTT	CSARDSTEAFF
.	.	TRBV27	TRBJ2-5	TGTGCCAGCAGTGCCTTTCACGGGGGAGAGACCCAGTACTTC	CASSAFHGGETQYF
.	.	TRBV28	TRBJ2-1	TGTGCCAGCAAAGGGGGAGGGCGTAATGAGCAGTTCTTC	CASKGGGRNEQFF
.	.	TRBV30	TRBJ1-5	TGTGCCTGGAGTGTAGGCAGGAGCAATCAGCCCCAGCATTTT	CAWSVGRSNQPQHF
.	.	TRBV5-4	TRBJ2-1	TGTGCCAGCAGCTTGGAGGGCTTGGGTGAGCAGTTCTTC	CASSLEGLGEQFF
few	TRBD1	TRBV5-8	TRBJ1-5	TGTGCCAGCAGCTTGGCCCCGGACAGGGGCAATCAGCCCCAGCATTTT	CASSLAPDRGNQPQHF
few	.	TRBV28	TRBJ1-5	TGTGCCAGCAGTTTATCGGAGGGTCGGGGCAATCAGCCCCAGCATTTT	CASSLSEGRGNQPQHF
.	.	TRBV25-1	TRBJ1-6	TGTGCCAGCACCCGACAGGCCCAGGGCTCACCCCTCCACTTT	CASTRQAQGSPLHF
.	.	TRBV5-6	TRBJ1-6	TGTGCCAGCAGCCTGATGGGGGCCCCATCGTACCCCCTCCACTTT	CASSLMGAPSYPLHF
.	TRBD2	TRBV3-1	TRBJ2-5	TGTGCCAGCAGCCAACCGGGACTAGCGGGAGTACGAGAGACCCAGTACTTC	CASSQPGLAGVRETQYF
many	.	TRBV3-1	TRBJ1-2	TGTGCCAGCAGCCAAGAAGCTGGGAACTATGGCTACACCTTC	CASSQEAGNYGYTF
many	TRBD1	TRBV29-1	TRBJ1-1	TGCAGCGCGGACAGGGGGAACACTGAAGCTTTCTTT	CSADRGNTEAFF
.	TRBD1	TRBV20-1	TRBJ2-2	TGCAGTGCTATTGGGACAGGAGGTACCGGGGAGCTGTTTTTT	CSAIGTGGTGELFF
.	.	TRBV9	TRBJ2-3	TGTGCCAGCAGCACCCATGGGAGCGGAGCCTGGAGATCTGGCACAGATACGCAGTATTTT	CASSTHGSGAWRSGTDTQYF
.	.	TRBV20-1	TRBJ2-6	TGCAGTGCTAGTTCTGGCTCTGGGGCCAACGTCCTGACTTTC	CSASSGSGANVLTF
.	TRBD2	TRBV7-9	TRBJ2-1	TGTGCCAGCAGCCTAATTGGACTAGCGGGAGGAACCGAGCAGTTCTTC	CASSLIGLAGGTEQFF
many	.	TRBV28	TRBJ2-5	TGTGCCAGCAGTTTCGAGGGGGTGACCCAGTACTTC	CASSFEGVTQYF
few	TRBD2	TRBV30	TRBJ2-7	TGTGCCTGGGAAGCTAGCGGAGGGACCTACGAGCAGTACTTC	CAWEASGGTYEQYF
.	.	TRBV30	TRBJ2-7	TGTGCCTGGGGCGGGACTCCTTCCTACGAGCAGTACTTC	CAWGGTPSYEQYF
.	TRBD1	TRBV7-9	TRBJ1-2	TGTGCCAGCAGCGGGACAGAGTCGGGCTACACCTTC	CASSGTESGYTF
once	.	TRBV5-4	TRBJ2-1	TGTGCCAGCAGCTTATTAAACTGGGGGTCGAGCAATGAGCAGTTCTTC	CASSLLNWGSSNEQFF
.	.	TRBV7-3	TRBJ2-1	TGTGCCAGCAGCCCATTCAGGAACTCCTACAATGAGCAGTTCTTC	CASSPFRNSYNEQFF
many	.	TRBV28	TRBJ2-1	TGTGCCAGCAGTTTTTTGGCGGGACCCAATGAGCAGTTCTTC	CASSFLAGPNEQFF
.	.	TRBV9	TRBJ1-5	TGTGCCAGCAGCGTAGGTATAGGGTATAGCAATCAGCCCCAGCATTTT	CASSVGIGYSNQPQHF
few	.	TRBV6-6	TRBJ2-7	TGTGCCAGCAGTTACTCGATCCCGGGCTACGAGCAGTACTTC	CASSYSIPGYEQYF
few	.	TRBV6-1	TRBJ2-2	TGTGCCAGCATGCGGGTGAACACCGGGGAGCTGTTTTTT	CASMRVNTGELFF
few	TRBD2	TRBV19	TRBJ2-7	TGTGCCAGTAGTCCTAGCGGGAGAAACTACGAGCAGTACTTC	CASSPSGRNYEQYF
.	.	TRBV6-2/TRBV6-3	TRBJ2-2	TGTGCCAGCAGTTACGGTCGTCCCGGGGAGCTGTTTTTT	CASSYGRPGELFF
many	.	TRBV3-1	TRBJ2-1	TGTGCCAGCAGCCAAGATAGTAGTTTGGTAGAGCAGTTCTTC	CASSQDSSLVEQFF
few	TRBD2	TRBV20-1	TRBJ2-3	TGCAGTGCCCCGCTATGGACTAGCGGGAGGGGATGGGACACAGATACGCAGTATTTT	CSAPLWTSGRGWDTDTQYF
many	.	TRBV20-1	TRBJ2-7	TGCAGTGCTAGAGGAACGGGAGACTCCTACGAGCAGTACTTC	CSARGTGDSYEQYF
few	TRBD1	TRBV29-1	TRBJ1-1	TGCAGCGTTGGCAGGGGGCAGGTCACTGAAGCTTTCTTT	CSVGRGQVTEAFF
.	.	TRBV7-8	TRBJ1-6	TGTGCCAGCAGCTCCGACATTTTTCGTGGATCACCCCTCCACTTT	CASSSDIFRGSPLHF
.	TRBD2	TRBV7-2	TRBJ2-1	TGTGCCAGCAGCTTAGCCGGGACTAGCGGGACCAATGAGCAGTTCTTC	CASSLAGTSGTNEQFF
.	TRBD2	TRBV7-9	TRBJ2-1	TGTGCCAGCAGAGGAGGTACTAGCGGGAGTCCCAATGAGCAGTTCTTC	CASRGGTSGSPNEQFF
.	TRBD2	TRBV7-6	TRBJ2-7	TGTGCCAGCAGCCCTAAAAGTTCAGGACTAGCGGCCTACGAGCAGTACTTC	CASSPKSSGLAAYEQYF
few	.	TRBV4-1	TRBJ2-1	TGCGCCAGCAGCCAAGGGGGTACCTACAATGAGCAGTTCTTC	CASSQGGTYNEQFF
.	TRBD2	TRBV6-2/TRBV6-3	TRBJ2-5	TGTGCCAGCAGTCAGGGACTAGCGCCCCAAGAGACCCAGTACTTC	CASSQGLAPQETQYF
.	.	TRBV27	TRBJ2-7	TGTGCCAGCAGTTTAGGAGGGAACCCTTCTTACGAGCAGTACTTC	CASSLGGNPSYEQYF